One sample yielded the 30 T cell receptor beta chains listed below, sequenced in a study of blood T cell repertoires in COVID-19. The method was immunoSEQ multiplex PCR; TCRdb's version includes in-frame clones alone and lacks a portion of them. The data hold over 150,000 clones, with about four fifths observed a single time. The sequenced sample consisted of peripheral blood. All receptors derive from an elderly woman with acute or convalescent COVID-19.

The gene calls are TRBV10-3 and TRBJ2-1, with D possibly matching TRBD1 (5 bases). The CDR3 contains 14 residues. In germline, CDR1 is ENHRY, CDR2 SYGVKD. V was shortened by 6 bases and J by 6 bases, with 15 bases between the two germline ends. CDR3 bases: TGTGCCATCAGGGCCGAACAGGAGTCCAATGAGCAGTTCTTC. Protein sequence: CAIRAEQESNEQFF.

The V call is TRBV4-2, the J call TRBJ2-7, with 7 nucleotides matching TRBD1. V shed 0 bases, J shed 6 bases, and the junction held 8 bases outside the gene matches. Germline V CDR1 and CDR2: LGHNA, YNFKEQ. The CDR3 is 15 residues long. The chain's CDR3 is CASSQDTTGLGEQYF. The CDR3 nucleotides read TGTGCCAGCAGCCAAGATACGACAGGGCTAGGCGAGCAGTACTTC.

The chain uses TRBV6-1 and TRBJ1-5; 7 positions agree with TRBD1. The junction had 0 bases not matched to a gene; V was cut back by 3 bases and J by 4 bases. Germline lookup yields CDR1 MNHNS and CDR2 SASEGT. The CDR3 runs 13 residues. Here the CDR3 DNA reads TGTGCCAGCAGTGAGGACAGGAATCAGCCCCAGCATTTT. Its translation: CASSEDRNQPQHF.

The chain has TRBV2 and TRBJ1-2; 9 nucleotides align to TRBD1. CDR3 length: 18 amino acids. The V and J ends lost 3 bases and 6 bases, in that order; junction bases with no gene match: 17. The germline CDR1 and CDR2 sequences are SNHLY and FYNNEI. The CDR3, as DNA: TGTGCCAGCAGTGACGGGTGGGACAGGGCTTCCGGTCGGGATGGCTACACCTTC. Translating gives CASSDGWDRASGRDGYTF.

V usage is TRBV9 and J usage is TRBJ2-7; 8 nucleotides agree with TRBD2. The CDR3 loop spans 15 amino acids. Trimming removed 2 bases from V and 0 bases from J; junction bases left unmatched: 4. Per the germline V gene, CDR1 is SGDLS and CDR2 is YYNGEE. The CDR3 DNA reads as TGTGCCAGCAGCGTTGTAGCGGGGAGCTCCTACGAGCAGTACTTC. Translating gives CASSVVAGSSYEQYF.

The chain couples TRBV5-1 to TRBJ2-7; 9 bases fit TRBD1. This CDR3 contains 16 residues. Germline-derived CDR1 and CDR2 are SGHRS and YFSETQ. With 5 bases clipped from V and 1 base from J, the junction kept 10 bases outside the gene matches. CDR3 sequence reads: CASRIEPGQGSYEQYF. CDR3 DNA sequence: TGCGCCAGCAGGATCGAACCGGGACAGGGTTCCTACGAGCAGTACTTC.

The chain uses TRBV5-1 and TRBJ1-1, with 8 bases aligning to TRBD1. J gave up 0 bases and V 4 bases, and 5 bases lay outside the gene matches. This CDR3 comprises 15 residues. Looked up from germline, CDR1 is SGHRS and CDR2 is YFSETQ. CDR3 sequence (DNA): TGCGCCAGCAGCACGGGACAGGAACTGAACACTGAAGCTTTCTTT. Its translation: CASSTGQELNTEAFF.

The J gene is TRBJ2-3, the V gene TRBV29-1; tentatively, D is TRBD1 (5 bases). This CDR3 comprises 13 residues. The V and J ends lost 4 bases and 0 bases respectively, with 8 bases between them. Germline V gene sequence: CDR1 SQVTM, CDR2 ANQGSEA. The CDR3 protein is CSVGQRSTDTQYF. CDR3 nucleotide sequence: TGCAGCGTTGGACAGAGAAGCACAGATACGCAGTATTTT.

In its sample, this clone was seen a few times. Its ends do not fully match the called genes, so a read error is possible. The J gene is TRBJ1-2, the V gene TRBV27; the match to TRBD1 covers 7 bases. The CDR3 runs to 13 residues. Looked up from germline, CDR1 is MNHEY and CDR2 is SMNVEV (reference sequence). CDR3 sequence: CASSFSRGQQEDF. The CDR3 nucleotides are TGTGCCAGCAGTTTCTCTCGGGGACAGCAGGAAGACTTC.

This clone showed up just a few times. This chain uses TRBV2 with TRBJ2-7, with 7 bases fitting TRBD1. Germline lookup yields CDR1 SNHLY and CDR2 FYNNEI. This CDR3 is 12 amino acids long. With V trimmed by 5 bases and J by 9 bases, 7 bases remained unmatched. The CDR3 region is CASSLGQQRQYF. The DNA for the CDR3 is TGTGCCAGCAGTCTGGGACAGCAAAGGCAGTACTTC. Variable domain in full (rest from reference TRBV2 and TRBJ2-7): EPEVTQTPSHQVTQMGQEVILRCVPISNHLYFYWYRQILGQKVEFLVSFYNNEISEKSEIFDDQFSVERPDGSNFTLKIRSTKLEDSAMYFCASSLGQQRQYFGPGTRLTVT.

The genes are TRBV7-2 and TRBJ1-1; D remains unclear. In germline, CDR1 is SGHTA, CDR2 FQGNSA. The CDR3 totals 13 residues. Deletions cut 6 bases from V and 3 bases from J, with 11 bases between. The CDR3: CASSRGWDTEAFF. The CDR3 nucleotides are TGTGCCAGCAGTCGAGGGTGGGACACTGAAGCTTTCTTT.

The V call is TRBV4-3, the J call TRBJ1-2; maybe TRBD1 (6 bases). CDR1 is LGHNA and CDR2 is YSLEER in the germline V gene. The CDR3 extends over 13 amino acids. V was clipped by 5 bases and J by 6 bases, with 13 bases between them. CDR3 bases: TGCGCCAGCAGCACCGGGACATATGATGGCTACACCTTC. Translation gives CASSTGTYDGYTF.

The rearrangement joins TRBV15 to TRBJ1-1; 9 bases are a match to TRBD1. Germline lookup yields CDR1 LNHNV and CDR2 YYDKDF (reference sequence). CDR3 length: 15 amino acids. After removal of 4 bases from V and 3 bases from J, the junction contained 6 bases not matched to a gene. CDR3 in DNA: TGTGCCACCAGCAAACGGGACAGGGCGGACACTGAAGCTTTCTTT. Protein sequence: CATSKRDRADTEAFF.

V and J are TRBV19 and TRBJ2-7; TRBD2 agrees at 10 bases. This CDR3 is 14 amino acids long. Germline loops: CDR1 LNHDA, CDR2 SQIVND (reference sequence). With 8 bases clipped from V and 6 bases from J, the junction kept 10 bases outside the gene matches. CDR3 bases: TGTGCCAGTCAGGCCTCTAGCGGGAGTGGCGAGCAGTACTTC. Protein: CASQASSGSGEQYF.

The chain links TRBV4-1 to TRBJ2-1; possibly TRBD2 for D (7 bases). The germline gives CDR1 MGHRA, CDR2 YSYEKL. Trimming shortened V by 2 bases and J by 7 bases, and 18 bases separated the two germline ends. This CDR3 has 16 residues. For the CDR3, the DNA is TGCGCCAGCAGCCAACCCGGGAGGCAGGGGCGGAATGAGCAGTTCTTC. Encoded protein: CASSQPGRQGRNEQFF.

The chain is built from TRBV14 and TRBJ1-1, with D unclear. The V gene's germline CDR1 is SGHDN and CDR2 FVKESK. CDR3 length: 15 amino acids. The germline V and J ends were trimmed by 0 bases and 10 bases, with 18 bases remaining between them. CDR3 region: CASSQDKGGIGGAFF. The CDR3, as DNA: TGTGCCAGCAGCCAAGATAAAGGAGGGATCGGAGGAGCTTTCTTT.

A note on this clone: This specimen includes other DNA sequences encoding the same CDR3. The gene calls are TRBV30 and TRBJ1-6; TRBD1 agrees at 9 bases. Per germline, CDR1 GTSNPN and CDR2 SVGIG (reference sequence). Trimming cost V 3 bases and J 10 bases; bases outside gene matches: 19. CDR3 length: 18 residues. CDR3 loop: CAWRPRLAWTGVSSPLHF. CDR3 coding DNA: TGTGCCTGGAGACCCCGATTAGCCTGGACAGGGGTAAGCTCACCCCTCCACTTT.

This clone came up once. V and J are TRBV11-2 and TRBJ1-5, with 10 positions matching TRBD1. CDR1 and CDR2 (germline): SGHAT, FQNNGV. CDR3 size: 14 residues. Trimming cost V 5 bases and J 6 bases; bases outside gene matches: 4. This CDR3 is CASSRDRGAQPQHF. The DNA of the CDR3 is TGTGCCAGCAGCCGGGACAGGGGAGCTCAGCCCCAGCATTTT.

The chain employs TRBV6-5 and TRBJ2-3, with 9 bases fitting TRBD1. Germline CDR1 MNHEY, CDR2 SVGAGI. The CDR3 runs 15 residues. V lost 6 bases, J lost 2 bases, and 6 bases stayed unmatched. The CDR3 DNA is TGTGCCAGCAGGGCCCGGGACAGGGTCACAGATACGCAGTATTTT. It yields the protein CASRARDRVTDTQYF.

The genes are TRBV7-9 and TRBJ1-6, with D possibly being TRBD1 (5 bases). This CDR3 is 17 amino acids long. Deletions cut 5 bases from V and 0 bases from J, with 14 bases between. CDR1 is SEHNR and CDR2 is FQNEAQ in the germline V gene (reference sequence). In DNA form, the CDR3 reads TGTGCCAGCAGCGGGGGGAGTCTGAGCTCCTATAATTCACCCCTCCACTTT. Its translation: CASSGGSLSSYNSPLHF.

The J gene is TRBJ2-5, the V gene TRBV24-1; weak D call: TRBD1 (5 bases). Germline CDR1 is KGHDR and CDR2 is SFDVKD. Trimming shortened V by 7 bases and J by 1 base, and 12 bases separated the two germline ends. The CDR3 is made up of 14 amino acids. CDR3 residues: CATRNQGSQETQYF. The CDR3 region has the DNA TGTGCCACCAGGAACCAGGGTAGCCAAGAGACCCAGTACTTC.

The sample holds one count of this clone. The J gene is TRBJ1-1, the V gene TRBV19; TRBD1 agrees at 10 bases. V gave up 5 bases and J gave up 4 bases; unmatched junction bases: 10. This CDR3 spans 16 amino acids. Germline CDR1 is LNHDA and CDR2 is SQIVND (reference sequence). CDR3 sequence (DNA): TGTGCCAGTAGTTCGGAGACAGGGGGCCCTTCCACTGAAGCTTTCTTT. Protein product: CASSSETGGPSTEAFF.

CDR3 sequence (DNA): TGCGCCAGCAGCCAAGAACCGGGGGGAAACACCGGGGAGCTGTTTTTT. It is translated as CASSQEPGGNTGELFF. The rearrangement links TRBV4-3 to TRBJ2-2; 7 positions agree with TRBD2. Looked up from germline, CDR1 is LGHNA and CDR2 is YSLEER. V was clipped by 0 bases and J by 2 bases; unmatched bases: 3. The CDR3 loop spans 16 amino acids.

This clone was observed a few times. The chain employs TRBV7-2 and TRBJ2-1; 11 bases map to TRBD1. Per germline, CDR1 SGHTA and CDR2 FQGNSA. Trimming at V came to 5 bases and at J to 7 bases, leaving 13 bases not matched to a gene. CDR3 size: 17 residues. In DNA, the CDR3 is TGTGCCAGCAGCCGGCGTCGTGGACAGGGGGCTCGTAATGAGCAGTTCTTC. This sequence encodes CASSRRRGQGARNEQFF.

The rearrangement uses TRBV11-3 and TRBJ1-1; D is undetermined. The V end lost 1 base, the J end lost 1 base, and 4 bases lay between the germline ends. Germline V gene data show CDR1 as SGHNT and CDR2 as YENEEA. This CDR3 comprises 13 residues. The CDR3, as DNA: TGTGCCAGCAGCTTAGGAGCGAACACTGAAGCTTTCTTT. It encodes CASSLGANTEAFF.

The gene calls are TRBV6-6 and TRBJ1-2; no definite D call. This CDR3 comprises 12 residues. In germline, CDR1 is MNHNY, CDR2 SVGAGI (reference sequence). V lost 6 bases and J 1 base, leaving 6 bases between the germline ends. The CDR3 region is CASSPSNYGYTF. Written as DNA, the CDR3 is TGTGCCAGCAGCCCCAGTAACTATGGCTACACCTTC.

This rearrangement joins TRBV10-3 to TRBJ2-3; 7 bases match TRBD2. There are 13 residues in the CDR3. Trimming cost V 6 bases and J 2 bases; bases outside gene matches: 2. Germline V gene data show CDR1 as ENHRY and CDR2 as SYGVKD. CDR3 bases: TGTGCCATCAGGGGGGGGGACACAGATACGCAGTATTTT. It translates to CAIRGGDTDTQYF.

This chain uses TRBV7-2 with TRBJ2-1; tentative D call: TRBD2 (6 bases). Trimming stripped 2 bases from V and 9 bases from J, with 17 bases between. This CDR3 has 15 amino acids. Germline lookup yields CDR1 SGHTA and CDR2 FQGNSA. The CDR3 loop reads CASSLLTPGLVEQFF. As DNA, the CDR3 is TGTGCCAGCAGCTTACTTACACCGGGACTGGTTGAGCAGTTCTTC.

The V call is TRBV3-1 (or the pseudogene TRBV3-2), the J call TRBJ1-5, with D possibly matching TRBD1 (5 bases). CDR3 length: 15 residues. V was pared by 1 base and J by 10 bases, with 17 bases between. Germline V CDR1 and CDR2: LGHDT, YNNKEL (reference sequence). The CDR3 DNA reads TGTGCCAGCAGCCAAGTCGCAGGGCCAGGCTATCCCCAGCATTTT. Protein product: CASSQVAGPGYPQHF.

The rearrangement uses TRBV5-1 and TRBJ2-7; 7 bases are a match to TRBD1. The ends lost 0 bases at V and 6 bases at J; junction bases unmatched: 6. Germline V gene data show CDR1 as SGHRS and CDR2 as YFSETQ. The CDR3 runs 14 residues. The DNA for the CDR3 is TGCGCCAGCAGCTTGGGGGACAGAGAGGGCGAGCAGTACTTC. Protein sequence: CASSLGDREGEQYF.